This T cell receptor beta chain emerged from a study of response to subunit inactivated influenza vaccine. In its sample, this clonotype was seen a few times. This may come from a read error, since a much larger clone is one base off. The CDR3 consists of 18 residues. MiXCR, applied by TCRdb to the RT-PCR reads, yields one record per CDR3 protein. The sample consists of approximately 520,000 distinct CDR3 sequences, about 25% of them appearing once. V usage is TRBV12-3 or TRBV12-4 and J usage is TRBJ2-3; the D gene is possibly TRBD2 (5 bases). The clonotype comes from a man aged 50 or older who received an inactivated influenza vaccine. Sequencing used CD4+ T cells sorted from PBMCs, obtained about 5 days after vaccination. The CDR3 DNA is TGTACCAGCAGTTTTTTGGGCCCGAGGGCTGACGGCACAGATACGCAGTATTTT. This encodes CTSSFLGPRADGTDTQYF.